One and the same sample provided the 27 T cell receptor beta chains below, sequenced in a study of cytomegalovirus exposure and HLA in healthy donors. This PCR relied on a set of 60 Vbeta primers and 13 Jbeta primers. The protocol was immunoSEQ multiplex PCR, while the TCRdb copy is restricted to in-frame clones and leaves out a portion. The sample includes some 200,000 clones, approximately 67% of them seen just once. The sequenced sample consisted of PBMCs. Every receptor here comes from a man aged 40-55 years in good health and CMV-seronegative.

V gene TRBV5-1 combines with J gene TRBJ2-3; the D gene is possibly TRBD1 (6 bases). V gave up 4 bases and J gave up 1 base, with 16 bases separating them. The CDR3 loop spans 16 amino acids. The germline CDR1 and CDR2 sequences are SGHRS and YFSETQ. The CDR3 here is CASSDGTTTRTDTQYF. CDR3 in DNA: TGCGCCAGCAGCGATGGGACAACTACCCGCACAGATACGCAGTATTTT. The entire variable domain, with the rest obtained from reference TRBV5-1 and TRBJ2-3, is as follows: KAGVTQTPRYLIKTRGQQVTLSCSPISGHRSVSWYQQTPGQGLQFLFEYFSETQRNKGNFPGRFSGRQFSNSRSEMNVSTLELGDSALYLCASSDGTTTRTDTQYFGPGTRLTVL.

This sequence joins TRBV6-5 and TRBJ2-7; D possibly corresponds to TRBD1 (6 bases). V lost 0 bases, J lost 2 bases, and 11 bases lay in between. The CDR3 totals 15 residues. The V gene's germline CDR1 is MNHEY and CDR2 SVGAGI. DNA of the CDR3: TGTGCCAGCAGTTACTCGGGGCAGGGGACCTACGAGCAGTACTTC. Its protein is CASSYSGQGTYEQYF.

The chain recombines TRBV7-9 with TRBJ1-1; no definite D call. Germline loops: CDR1 SEHNR, CDR2 FQNEAQ (reference sequence). The CDR3 is 14 amino acids. Deletions cut 5 bases from V and 0 bases from J, with 10 bases between. The DNA of the CDR3 is TGTGCCAGCAGCGTAGGCCCAGTGAACACTGAAGCTTTCTTT. Residues: CASSVGPVNTEAFF.

J is TRBJ2-3 and V is TRBV23-1; TRBD2 aligns across 8 bases. TRBV23-1 is an open reading frame, and its role is uncertain. With V trimmed by 4 bases and J by 4 bases, 10 bases remained unmatched. The CDR3 spans 16 residues. The CDR3 reads CASSRPLAARSDTQYF. For the CDR3, the DNA is TGCGCCAGCAGTCGGCCACTAGCGGCACGGTCAGATACGCAGTATTTT.

The chain joins TRBV7-3 to TRBJ2-3; 15 bases match TRBD2. The germline gives CDR1 SGHTA, CDR2 FQGTGA. After removal of 4 bases from V and 8 bases from J, the junction contained 4 bases not matched to a gene. The CDR3 totals 15 residues. The CDR3 loop is CASSSQGLAGGTQYF. In DNA form, the CDR3 reads TGTGCCAGCAGCTCCCAGGGACTAGCGGGAGGTACGCAGTATTTT.

This clone was seen only once. The chain employs TRBV29-1 and TRBJ1-1; D unresolved. Trimming stripped 3 bases from V and 2 bases from J, with 10 bases between. CDR1 and CDR2 (germline): SQVTM, ANQGSEA. This CDR3 has 13 amino acids. CDR3 sequence (DNA): TGCAGCGTTGATAAGGGAGCTAACACTGAAGCTTTCTTT. It yields the protein CSVDKGANTEAFF. The entire variable domain, with the rest obtained from reference TRBV29-1 and TRBJ1-1, is as follows: SAVISQKPSRDICQRGTSLTIQCQVDSQVTMMFWYRQQPGQSLTLIATANQGSEATYESGFVIDKFPISRPNLTFSTLTVSNMSPEDSSIYLCSVDKGANTEAFFGQGTRLTVV.

The genes are TRBV7-8 and TRBJ1-2; D may be TRBD1 (6 bases). The CDR3 length is 13 residues. Trimming pared 4 bases from V and 8 bases from J, leaving 14 bases between. From germline, CDR1 is SGHVS and CDR2 FQNEAQ. For the CDR3, the DNA is TGTGCCAGCAGCTCAACCACAGGGTGGGGCTACACCTTC. This sequence encodes CASSSTTGWGYTF.

The chain uses TRBV2 and TRBJ2-1, with D unclear. The CDR3 has 12 residues. Germline V gene lookup returns CDR1 SNHLY and CDR2 FYNNEI. Trimming removed 3 bases at V and 9 bases at J, with 9 bases between. The DNA for the CDR3 is TGTGCCAGCAGTGACGGGTATCGTGAGCAGTTCTTC. This translates into CASSDGYREQFF.

The chain carries TRBV7-2 and TRBJ2-5; D gene unclear. The CDR3 loop spans 13 amino acids. Germline-derived CDR1 and CDR2 are SGHTA and FQGNSA. V gave up 5 bases and J gave up 5 bases, with 12 bases separating them. This CDR3 reads CASSPRPGETQYF. As DNA, the CDR3 is TGTGCCAGCAGCCCAAGGCCCGGGGAGACCCAGTACTTC.

The chain recombines TRBV6-5 with TRBJ2-3, with TRBD2 matching over 10 bases. Germline values: CDR1 MNHEY, CDR2 SVGAGI. Trimming at V came to 6 bases and at J to 3 bases, leaving 6 bases not matched to a gene. This CDR3 spans 15 amino acids. The CDR3: CASSRSSGGTDTQYF. CDR3 DNA sequence: TGTGCCAGCAGCCGTTCTAGCGGGGGAACAGATACGCAGTATTTT.

The V call is TRBV5-6, the J call TRBJ2-5; the D gene is possibly TRBD1 (6 bases). The germline V gene has CDR1 SGHDT and CDR2 YYEEEE. V lost 0 bases and J lost 4, with 7 bases in between. The CDR3 is 13 residues long. The CDR3 nucleotides are TGTGCCAGCAGCTTGGAGGGGGTAGAGACCCAGTACTTC. It yields the protein CASSLEGVETQYF.

There are a few counts of this clone. The chain is built from TRBV30 and TRBJ1-2; TRBD1 might be the D (6 bases). The germline V and J ends were trimmed by 5 bases and 3 bases, with 19 bases remaining between them. Germline V gene sequence: CDR1 GTSNPN, CDR2 SVGIG (reference sequence). The CDR3 runs 15 residues. CDR3 protein: CAWGPGQEGDYGYTF. CDR3 nucleotides: TGTGCCTGGGGGCCGGGACAAGAAGGGGACTATGGCTACACCTTC.

The chain uses TRBV19 and TRBJ1-5, with a possible D match to TRBD1 (5 bases). Germline V gene sequence: CDR1 LNHDA, CDR2 SQIVND (reference sequence). Trimming removed 3 bases at V and 4 bases at J, with 10 bases between. This CDR3 contains 14 residues. CDR3 sequence (DNA): TGTGCCAGTAGTATTGGAGGGGATAATCAGCCCCAGCATTTT. This encodes CASSIGGDNQPQHF.

V and J are TRBV7-9 and TRBJ2-5; 7 bases match TRBD2. V lost 1 base and J lost 4; bases outside the gene matches: 9. Germline V gives CDR1 SEHNR, CDR2 FQNEAQ (reference sequence). This CDR3 is built from 16 residues. CDR3 protein: CASSLGLAGAGETQYF. In DNA, the CDR3 is TGTGCCAGCAGCTTAGGATTGGCGGGAGCAGGAGAGACCCAGTACTTC.

This chain connects TRBV28 to TRBJ2-7; 12 bases align to TRBD2. V dropped 7 bases and J dropped 2; count of bases not matched to a gene: 9. Germline V gene sequence: CDR1 MDHEN, CDR2 SYDVKM. This CDR3 has 16 residues. The chain's CDR3 is CASTPPSSGGAYEQYF. Here the CDR3 DNA reads TGTGCCAGCACCCCACCCTCTAGCGGGGGGGCCTACGAGCAGTACTTC.

In this sample, this clone turned up once. The chain carries TRBV7-2 and TRBJ2-1, with D perhaps matching TRBD2 (7 bases). The CDR3 runs 16 residues. Germline V gene lookup returns CDR1 SGHTA and CDR2 FQGNSA. Trimming shortened V by 7 bases and J by 7 bases, and 23 bases separated the two germline ends. CDR3 loop: CASTFMLGGLRNEQFF. In DNA form, the CDR3 reads TGTGCCAGCACCTTTATGTTGGGGGGGCTGAGGAATGAGCAGTTCTTC.

The rearrangement links TRBV7-2 to TRBJ1-2, with 7 bases fitting TRBD1. This CDR3 region has 15 residues. Trimming took 1 base from V and 2 from J; bases not matched to a gene: 4. The germline CDR1 and CDR2 sequences are SGHTA and FQGNSA. The CDR3 here is CASSLDRRGNYGYTF. In nucleotides, the CDR3 is TGTGCCAGCAGCTTAGATCGCAGGGGGAACTATGGCTACACCTTC.

The genes are TRBV6-6 and TRBJ2-7; a possible D gene is TRBD1 (6 bases). This CDR3 region has 13 residues. Between the trimmed V and J ends, which lost 6 bases and 2 bases, there was a span of 11 bases. The germline CDR1 and CDR2 sequences are MNHNY and SVGAGI (reference sequence). Here the CDR3 DNA reads TGTGCCAGCAGATACGGACAGACCTACGAGCAGTACTTC. It yields the protein CASRYGQTYEQYF.

This sequence joins TRBV10-1 and TRBJ2-7, with 7 bases fitting TRBD1. The length of the CDR3 is 13 residues. V dropped 10 bases and J dropped 2; count of bases not matched to a gene: 8. CDR1 and CDR2 (germline): WNHNN, SYGVQD (reference sequence). CDR3 in amino acids: CANDREPAYEQYF. Written as DNA, the CDR3 is TGCGCCAACGACAGGGAACCCGCCTACGAGCAGTACTTC.

The rearrangement links TRBV30 to TRBJ2-5; 7 bases match TRBD2. The CDR3 consists of 14 residues. The J segment lost 11 bases and the V segment lost 4 bases, leaving 16 bases of the junction unmatched. The V gene's germline CDR1 is GTSNPN and CDR2 SVGIG (reference sequence). CDR3 nucleotide sequence: TGTGCCTGGAACTTTCGGGGAGGGGCAAGGGAGCAGTACTTC. Protein product: CAWNFRGGAREQYF.

The chain has TRBV18 and TRBJ1-3, with D perhaps TRBD1 (6 bases). V shed 2 bases and J shed 8 bases, with 13 bases lying between them. This CDR3 is 14 amino acids long. CDR1 is KGHSH and CDR2 is LQKENI in the germline V gene. The chain's CDR3 is CASSPGQQGYTIYF. CDR3 DNA: TGTGCCAGCTCACCAGGACAGCAGGGATACACCATATATTTT.

The genes are TRBV11-2 and TRBJ1-3; no definite D call. V was clipped by 5 bases and J by 1 base, with 15 bases between them. The CDR3 spans 16 residues. CDR1 is SGHAT, CDR2 FQNNGV, per germline. The DNA of the CDR3 is TGTGCCAGCAGCCCGATATCGACACGGTCTGGAAACACCATATATTTT. This encodes CASSPISTRSGNTIYF.

This clone occurred a few times. The chain couples TRBV28 to TRBJ2-2, with a tentative D call TRBD1 (5 bases). In germline, CDR1 is MDHEN, CDR2 SYDVKM. The CDR3 has 14 residues. Between the trimmed V and J ends, which lost 7 bases and 6 bases, there was a span of 15 bases. CDR3 coding DNA: TGTGCCAGCATCTTCAGGGTAGGGGCCGGGGAGCTGTTTTTT. It translates to CASIFRVGAGELFF.

V and J are TRBV29-1 and TRBJ2-5; 7 bases agree with TRBD2. This CDR3 has 13 amino acids. Trimming at V came to 2 bases and at J to 5 bases, leaving 5 bases not matched to a gene. The germline V gene has CDR1 SQVTM and CDR2 ANQGSEA. The CDR3 reads CSVETGTKETQYF. CDR3 coding DNA: TGCAGCGTTGAAACCGGGACTAAGGAGACCCAGTACTTC.

This chain connects TRBV14 to TRBJ2-3, with TRBD2 identical over 10 bases. The trim removed 1 base at V and 0 bases at J, leaving 10 bases unmatched. Germline-derived CDR1 and CDR2 are SGHDN and FVKESK. The length of the CDR3 is 19 residues. CDR3 in amino acids: CASSQGLAGASSSTDTQYF. CDR3 in DNA: TGTGCCAGCAGCCAAGGGCTAGCGGGGGCCTCATCTAGCACAGATACGCAGTATTTT.

The chain carries TRBV7-3 and TRBJ2-3; 16 nucleotides line up with TRBD2. The CDR3 loop spans 19 amino acids. V trimming: 5 bases; J trimming: 4 bases; junction bases outside the gene matches: 12. Germline CDR1 SGHTA, CDR2 FQGTGA. DNA of the CDR3: TGTGCCAGCAGCGCCCCCGGGACTAGCGGGAGGGGGGGCCCAGATACGCAGTATTTT. Amino acids: CASSAPGTSGRGGPDTQYF.

V gene TRBV5-4 combines with J gene TRBJ2-3; 15 bases agree with TRBD2. The length of the CDR3 is 18 residues. With V trimmed by 2 bases and J by 3 bases, 7 bases remained unmatched. Germline V lookup: CDR1 SGHNT, CDR2 YYREEE (reference sequence). The CDR3 DNA follows: TGTGCCAGCAGCTTACGAACAGGACTAGCGGGAGGGACAGATACGCAGTATTTT. Translated: CASSLRTGLAGGTDTQYF.